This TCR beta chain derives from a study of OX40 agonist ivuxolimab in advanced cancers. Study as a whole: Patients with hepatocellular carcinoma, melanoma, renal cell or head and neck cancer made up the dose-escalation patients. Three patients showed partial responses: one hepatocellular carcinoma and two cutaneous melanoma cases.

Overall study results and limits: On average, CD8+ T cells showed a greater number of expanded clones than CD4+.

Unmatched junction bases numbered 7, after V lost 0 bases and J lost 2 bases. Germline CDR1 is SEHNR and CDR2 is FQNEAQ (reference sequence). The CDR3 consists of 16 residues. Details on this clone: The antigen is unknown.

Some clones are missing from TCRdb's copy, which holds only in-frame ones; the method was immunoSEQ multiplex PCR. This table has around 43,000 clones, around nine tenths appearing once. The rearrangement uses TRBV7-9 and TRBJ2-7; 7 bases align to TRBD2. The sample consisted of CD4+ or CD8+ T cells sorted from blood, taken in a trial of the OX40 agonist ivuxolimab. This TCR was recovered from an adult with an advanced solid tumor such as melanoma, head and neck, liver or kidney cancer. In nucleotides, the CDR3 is TGTGCCAGCAGCTTAGCATCTAGTGGGGGGGCCTACGAGCAGTACTTC. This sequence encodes CASSLASSGGAYEQYF.